Shown below are 10 T cell receptor beta chains from a single sample sequenced in a study of OX40 agonist ivuxolimab in advanced cancers. Sequencing used immunoSEQ multiplex PCR; TCRdb keeps in-frame clones, though not all of them. Here the sample spans 60,000 to 90,000 clones, around 83% being singletons. The sample consisted of CD4+ or CD8+ T cells sorted from blood, taken in a trial of the OX40 agonist ivuxolimab. Receptors originate from an adult with an advanced solid tumor such as melanoma, head and neck, liver or kidney cancer.

This clone was seen just once. The rearrangement links TRBV7-8 to TRBJ1-3, with D unclear. Germline CDR1 SGHVS, CDR2 FQNEAQ. The CDR3 sequence is 14 residues long. V was cut by 5 bases and J by 2 bases, with 10 bases left in between. In DNA, the CDR3 is TGTGCCAGCAGCCTCGGGAGTGCTGGAAACACCATATATTTT. Its translation is CASSLGSAGNTIYF.

With regard to this clone: A junction boundary mismatches the germline segment, possibly from a read error. CDR3 sequence: CASSLFGLARSSYNEQFF. CDR3 DNA: TGTGCTAGCAGCTTATTTGGCTTGGCGCGGAGCTCCTACAATGAGCAGTTCTTC. This chain uses TRBV7-7 with TRBJ2-1; D is unresolved. The CDR3 totals 18 residues. Germline CDR1 SSHAT, CDR2 FNYEAQ (reference sequence).

The V and J genes are TRBV9 and TRBJ2-7; D gene unclear. The CDR3 covers 14 residues. The V gene lost 0 bases and the J gene lost 2 bases, with 9 bases spanning the gap. Germline values: CDR1 SGDLS, CDR2 YYNGEE. The CDR3 DNA is TGTGCCAGCAGCGTAGCTGCCACTACCTACGAGCAGTACTTC. This gives the protein CASSVAATTYEQYF. The entire variable domain, with the rest obtained from reference TRBV9 and TRBJ2-7, is as follows: DSGVTQTPKHLITATGQRVTLRCSPRSGDLSVYWYQQSLDQGLQFLIQYYNGEERAKGNILERFSAQQFPDLHSELNLSSLELGDSALYFCASSVAATTYEQYFGPGTRLTVT.

CDR3 amino acids: CASSLAREETQYF. The CDR3 DNA follows: TGTGCCAGCAGTTTGGCCCGAGAAGAGACCCAGTACTTC. The chain joins TRBV28 to TRBJ2-5; D gene uncertain. Trimming pared 3 bases from V and 3 bases from J, leaving 8 bases between. Germline CDR1 is MDHEN and CDR2 is SYDVKM. This CDR3 is 13 amino acids long.

The V call is TRBV5-1, the J call TRBJ1-5; a weak D match, TRBD1 (6 bases). V was shortened by 2 bases and J by 6 bases, with 15 bases between the two germline ends. In germline, CDR1 is SGHRS, CDR2 YFSETQ. The CDR3 is 15 amino acids. CDR3 bases: TGCGCCAGCAGCTTAAGTTCAGGGGTCGGTCAGCCCCAGCATTTT. Amino acids: CASSLSSGVGQPQHF.

The chain links TRBV28 to TRBJ1-2, with D possibly being TRBD1 (6 bases). Trimming shortened V by 5 bases and J by 3 bases, and 16 bases separated the two germline ends. Looked up from germline, CDR1 is MDHEN and CDR2 is SYDVKM. CDR3 length: 15 amino acids. CDR3 in amino acids: CASSPRGGADYGYTF. CDR3 coding DNA: TGTGCCAGCAGTCCCCGGGGGGGGGCTGACTATGGCTACACCTTC.

A few counts support this clone. The V and J genes are TRBV4-3 and TRBJ2-7, with 13 bases fitting TRBD2. V lost 4 bases to trimming and J lost 0 bases; unmatched junction nucleotides: 6. This CDR3 is built from 17 residues. CDR1 is LGHNA and CDR2 is YSLEER in the germline V gene. The CDR3 DNA follows: TGCGCCAGCAGCCGGGGACTAGCGGGGCCCAGCTCCTACGAGCAGTACTTC. Amino acids: CASSRGLAGPSSYEQYF.

The rearrangement joins TRBV28 to TRBJ2-7; D not resolved. With 3 bases removed from V and 3 bases from J, the gap between germline ends came to 12 bases. Germline CDR1 is MDHEN and CDR2 is SYDVKM. The CDR3 runs 14 residues. The DNA for the CDR3 is TGTGCCAGCAGTTTGTTATCCGCGAACTACGAGCAGTACTTC. Protein: CASSLLSANYEQYF.

The rearrangement links TRBV21-1 to TRBJ2-7; no check of the table's D call, TRBD2, against the DNA was made. TRBV21-1 is a recognized pseudogene. The CDR3 loop spans 13 amino acids. CDR3 amino acids: CASSKTAAYEQYF. In DNA form, the CDR3 reads TGTGCCAGCAGCAAAACCGCCGCGTACGAGCAGTACTTC.

The chain couples TRBV15 to TRBJ1-6; no reliable D call. This CDR3 has 15 amino acids. Trimming stripped 5 bases from V and 8 bases from J, with 16 bases between. CDR1 is LNHNV and CDR2 is YYDKDF in the germline V gene (reference sequence). CDR3 sequence: CATSLGITADSPLHF. DNA of the CDR3: TGTGCCACCAGCCTTGGTATAACTGCTGATTCACCCCTCCACTTT.